This TCR beta chain was recorded in a study of chemoradiotherapy in HPV16-positive cancers. Overall study results and limits: Only a couple of HPV16-positive patients supplied the functional HPV-specificity definition.

CDR1 LNHDA and CDR2 SQIVND come from the germline V gene (reference sequence). V was pared by 1 base and J by 3 bases, with 10 bases between. This CDR3 contains 14 residues. Measured with immunoSEQ multiplex PCR; TCRdb has only the in-frame clones, and not every one. The repertoire holds more than 2,500 clones, with around 79% as singletons. Over chemoradiotherapy, repertoires were sampled more than once. As regards this clone: Antigen specificity is unknown.

The sequencing here drew on tumor tissue, taken from a patient who underwent chemoradiotherapy. This sequence originates from a human donor with HPV-associated anogenital cancer. The rearrangement links TRBV19 to TRBJ2-7; tentative D call: TRBD2 (6 bases). This CDR3 is CASSIGGVDYEQYF. CDR3 sequence (DNA): TGTGCCAGTAGTATAGGCGGGGTCGACTACGAGCAGTACTTC.